The clone carrying this T cell receptor (beta chain) has more than one count but fewer than ten. Alongside a J-beta primer mix, a sample-barcoded 5' primer served in a second PCR lasting about 6 to 12 cycles. Using its own MiXCR run on the 5' RACE reads, TCRdb lists one record per CDR3 protein. The table has 910,000 or so distinct CDR3 sequences, roughly 51% seen once; the top ten hold about a fifth. These data originate in a study of blood T cells in healthy people across ages. The germline gives CDR1 SEHNR, CDR2 FQNEAQ (reference sequence). The CDR3 runs to 18 residues. Trimming removed 3 bases from V and 0 bases from J; junction bases left unmatched: 8.

The chain recombines TRBV7-9 with TRBJ2-4; 10 positions agree with TRBD2. The sequence was collected from a woman between 55 and 75 years old in good health. Sequenced sample: blood. The CDR3 is CASSFVAGGFLAKNIQYF. CDR3 nucleotides: TGTGCCAGCAGCTTCGTAGCGGGAGGTTTCCTAGCCAAAAACATTCAGTACTTC.